This T cell receptor (beta chain) was sequenced for a study of OX40 agonist ivuxolimab in advanced cancers. Study as a whole: The study enrolled dose-escalation patients with hepatocellular carcinoma, melanoma, renal cell or head and neck cancer. A partial response was reached by three patients: one with hepatocellular carcinoma and two with cutaneous melanoma.

The J segment lost 1 base and the V segment lost 8 bases, leaving 11 bases of the junction unmatched. From germline, CDR1 is SGHAT and CDR2 FQNNGV. This CDR3 spans 17 amino acids. Profiled with immunoSEQ multiplex PCR; TCRdb holds only in-frame clones, not every one. The data show 90,000 to 100,000 clones, 70% to 85% seen once. The rearrangement uses TRBV11-2 and TRBJ2-6, with 7 bases matching TRBD1. The clonotype was recovered from an adult with an advanced solid tumor such as melanoma, head and neck, liver or kidney cancer. The specimen comprised CD4+ or CD8+ T cells sorted from blood, sampled in a trial of the OX40 agonist ivuxolimab. CDR3 DNA sequence: TGTGCCAGCGGGAAACAGGGGCGTCTATCTGGGGCCAACGTCCTGACTTTC. This sequence encodes CASGKQGRLSGANVLTF.